These T cell receptor beta chains were read from a single sample in a study of PD-1 blockade in classical Hodgkin lymphoma. Repertoires were generated with immunoSEQ multiplex PCR, while TCRdb's copy carries only in-frame clones and drops some. This repertoire shows 84,000 or so clones, around 90% found once; its top ten account for roughly 3%. Sequences were derived from peripheral blood mononuclear cells (PBMCs), sampled before the second cycle of nivolumab. These receptors were obtained from a human donor with classical Hodgkin lymphoma. CDR3s include the opening cysteine and the closing phenylalanine or tryptophan. A D gene is named only where the DNA matches it firmly. A row's size may be missing; if present it is once, few, many or a size class.

j_call v_call clone_size d_call cdr3_aa cdr3_nt
TRBJ2-5 TRBV9 . TRBD2 CASSVGLAMYQETQYF TGTGCCAGCAGCGTTGGACTAGCGATGTACCAAGAGACCCAGTACTTC
TRBJ2-5 TRBV7-2 . . CASSFSVQETQYF TGTGCCAGCAGCTTCTCCGTACAAGAGACCCAGTACTTC
TRBJ1-2 TRBV4-1 . . CASSQDFSEVRNGYTF TGCGCCAGCAGCCAAGATTTTTCGGAAGTTCGGAATGGCTACACCTTC
TRBJ2-7 TRBV11-2 . TRBD1 CASGRQGYEQYF TGTGCCAGCGGACGACAGGGCTACGAGCAGTACTTC
TRBJ1-3 TRBV6-1 . . CASSETTVLGDTIYF TGTGCCAGCAGTGAGACCACGGTGCTGGGGGACACCATATATTTT
TRBJ2-4 TRBV14 . . CASSQGNIQYF TGTGCCAGCAGCCAGGGAAACATTCAGTACTTC
TRBJ2-2 TRBV7-7 . TRBD2 CASSTTSGPTGELFF TGTGCCAGCAGCACGACTAGCGGGCCCACCGGGGAGCTGTTTTTT
TRBJ1-1 TRBV6-6 . . CASRDRQVGRTEAFF TGTGCCAGCAGGGATAGACAGGTAGGACGCACTGAAGCTTTCTTT
TRBJ1-3 TRBV6-5 . . CASTPSLFSGNTIYF TGTGCCAGCACGCCCTCCCTTTTCTCTGGAAACACCATATATTTT
TRBJ2-5 TRBV7-8 . . CATQRGVVPGLTKKYF TGTGCCACACAGAGGGGAGTAGTACCCGGTCTAACTAAAAAGTACTTC
TRBJ1-2 TRBV10-1 . . CASSESGRDYGYTF TGCGCCAGCAGTGAGTCCGGCAGGGATTATGGCTACACCTTC
TRBJ1-4 TRBV5-1 . TRBD1 CASVLPGTELYSTNEKLFF TGCGCCAGCGTTCTCCCCGGGACAGAACTTTACTCAACTAATGAAAAACTGTTTTTT
TRBJ2-7 TRBV6-1 . . CASSFVGDSYEQYF TGTGCCAGCTCCTTCGTCGGGGATTCCTACGAGCAGTACTTC
TRBJ2-3 TRBV21-1 . . CASSPGEMAGGCTDTQYF TGTGCCAGCAGCCCCGGAGAGATGGCGGGAGGTTGTACAGATACGCAGTATTTT
TRBJ2-7 TRBV9 . . CASSVAWKSDEQYF TGTGCCAGCAGCGTAGCTTGGAAATCGGACGAGCAGTACTTC
TRBJ2-3 TRBV27 few TRBD2 CASSFLAGVTDTQYF TGTGCCAGCAGTTTCCTAGCGGGAGTCACAGATACGCAGTATTTT
TRBJ1-5 TRBV19 once TRBD1 CASKRTGWDQPQHF TGTGCCAGTAAACGGACAGGGTGGGATCAGCCCCAGCATTTT
TRBJ1-2 TRBV4-1 . . CASSQDVGQEMDGYTF TGCGCCAGCAGCCAAGATGTGGGACAAGAAATGGATGGCTACACCTTC
TRBJ1-2 TRBV28 . . CASTPLQGRLKVYGYTF TGTGCCAGCACCCCCTTACAGGGTAGACTTAAAGTCTATGGCTACACCTTC
TRBJ2-1 TRBV15 . TRBD2 CATSIRGPIEAGESYNEQFF TGTGCCACCAGCATCAGGGGACCAATCGAAGCGGGAGAGTCCTACAATGAGCAGTTCTTC
TRBJ2-7 TRBV7-8 once TRBD1 CASSYSDRAAYEQYF TGTGCCAGCAGCTACTCGGACAGGGCCGCCTACGAGCAGTACTTC
TRBJ1-5 TRBV25-1 . TRBD1 CASRETGVNQPQHF TGTGCCAGTAGAGAGACAGGGGTCAATCAGCCCCAGCATTTT
TRBJ1-1 TRBV7-9 . . CASSSGRRGVEAFF TGTGCCAGCAGCTCCGGAAGACGGGGAGTTGAAGCTTTCTTT
TRBJ2-3 TRBV11-1 . TRBD2 CASSSRLAGVTDTQYF TGTGCCAGCAGCTCAAGGCTAGCGGGGGTCACAGATACGCAGTATTTT
TRBJ2-7 TRBV5-4 . . CASSLEGGVRGEQYF TGTGCCAGCAGCTTGGAGGGCGGAGTCCGAGGCGAGCAGTACTTC
TRBJ2-5 TRBV27 . . CASSLGRRAGTGQETQYF TGTGCCAGCAGTTTAGGTCGAAGGGCGGGGACGGGCCAAGAGACCCAGTACTTC
TRBJ2-1 TRBV5-1 . . CASSLSGNSYNEQFF TGCGCCAGCAGCTTGAGCGGAAACTCCTACAATGAGCAGTTCTTC
TRBJ1-2 TRBV29-1 . TRBD1 CSVGTGPNYGYTF TGCAGCGTTGGGACAGGGCCTAACTATGGCTACACCTTC
TRBJ1-3 TRBV28 . . CASSFQGSGNTIYF TGTGCCAGCAGCTTTCAGGGCTCTGGAAACACCATATATTTT
TRBJ2-7 TRBV10-2 . TRBD2 CASSGLHRTSGRTPYEQYF TGCGCCAGCAGTGGGCTACACAGGACTAGCGGGAGGACCCCCTACGAGCAGTACTTC
TRBJ1-1 TRBV11-2 . . CASSESWNTEAFF TGTGCCAGCAGCGAAAGCTGGAACACTGAAGCTTTCTTT
TRBJ2-7 TRBV7-9 . . CASSFAGTPGYEQYF TGTGCCAGCAGCTTCGCGGGGACCCCCGGCTACGAGCAGTACTTC
TRBJ1-1 TRBV6-1 . TRBD1 CASSVSKDRTEAFF TGTGCCAGCAGTGTATCGAAGGACAGGACCGAAGCTTTCTTT
TRBJ2-4 TRBV5-1 . . CASSLALDTGIQYF TGCGCCAGCAGCTTGGCTCTGGACACCGGCATTCAGTACTTC
TRBJ1-2 TRBV6-6 . TRBD1 CASRGQGRDYGYTF TGTGCCAGCAGAGGACAGGGGAGGGACTATGGCTACACCTTC
TRBJ1-2 TRBV19 . TRBD1 CATRQGLNYGYTF TGTGCCACCCGACAGGGGCTCAACTATGGCTACACCTTC
TRBJ1-2 TRBV6-4 . TRBD1 CASSDTGGTYGYTF TGTGCCAGCAGTGATACAGGGGGAACCTATGGCTACACCTTC
TRBJ2-2 TRBV28 . TRBD2 CATRLADITGELFF TGTGCCACCCGACTAGCGGATATCACCGGGGAGCTGTTTTTT
TRBJ2-3 TRBV5-1 . . CASSLKLGPTDTQYF TGCGCCAGCAGCTTGAAACTAGGCCCCACAGATACGCAGTATTTT
TRBJ2-3 TRBV29-1 . . CSVEPPTGSRVADTQYF TGCAGCGTTGAACCACCTACAGGGTCTCGGGTGGCAGATACGCAGTATTTT
TRBJ1-1 TRBV27 . TRBD1 CASSPGQGPAEAFF TGTGCCAGCAGTCCGGGACAGGGGCCGGCTGAAGCTTTCTTT
TRBJ2-7 TRBV5-1 once . CASSLGAGSYEQYF TGCGCCAGCAGCTTGGGTGCAGGCTCCTACGAGCAGTACTTC